These 3 T cell receptor beta chains originate from one sample sequenced in a study of blood T cell repertoires in COVID-19. Clones were read by immunoSEQ multiplex PCR, and TCRdb kept only the in-frame ones, dropping some. The sample lists 200,000 to 300,000 clones; 65% to 90% were seen once. Sequenced sample: peripheral blood. These receptors were obtained from a man in his forties or fifties who had recovered from COVID-19.

The CDR3 DNA is TGCGCCAGCAGCCAAGATAATTACGGCTCGGAGCGAGAGCAGTTCTTC. It encodes CASSQDNYGSEREQFF. V and J are TRBV4-3 and TRBJ2-1, with D uncertain. The CDR3 is made up of 16 amino acids. V lost 0 bases to trimming and J lost 10 bases, with 19 bases between them. CDR1 and CDR2 from the germline V gene are LGHNA and YSLEER.

J is TRBJ2-7 and V is TRBV7-2; tentatively, D is TRBD1 (6 bases). Trimming removed 3 bases from V and 2 bases from J, with 17 bases in between. The germline V gene encodes CDR1 SGHTA and CDR2 FQGNSA. This CDR3 is built from 16 residues. The chain's CDR3 is CASSFRGTSETYEQYF. CDR3 in DNA: TGTGCCAGCAGCTTCCGAGGGACATCGGAAACCTACGAGCAGTACTTC.

This chain connects TRBV10-3 to TRBJ2-6; D is perhaps TRBD1 (6 bases). The CDR3 totals 16 residues. Deletions cut 3 bases from V and 2 bases from J, with 11 bases between. CDR1 is ENHRY and CDR2 is SYGVKD in the germline V gene. CDR3 loop: CAISDLTGTGANVLTF. For the CDR3, the DNA is TGTGCCATCAGTGACCTTACAGGGACTGGGGCCAACGTCCTGACTTTC.